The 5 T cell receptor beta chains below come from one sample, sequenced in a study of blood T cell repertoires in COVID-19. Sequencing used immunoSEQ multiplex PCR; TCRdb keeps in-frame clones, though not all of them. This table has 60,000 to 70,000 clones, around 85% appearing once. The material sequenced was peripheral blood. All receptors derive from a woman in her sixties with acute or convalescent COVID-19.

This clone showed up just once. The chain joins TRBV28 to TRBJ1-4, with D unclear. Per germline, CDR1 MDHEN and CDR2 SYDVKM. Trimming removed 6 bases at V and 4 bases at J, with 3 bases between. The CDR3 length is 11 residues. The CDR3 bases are TGTGCCAGCAGCAGTAATGAAAAACTGTTTTTT. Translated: CASSSNEKLFF.

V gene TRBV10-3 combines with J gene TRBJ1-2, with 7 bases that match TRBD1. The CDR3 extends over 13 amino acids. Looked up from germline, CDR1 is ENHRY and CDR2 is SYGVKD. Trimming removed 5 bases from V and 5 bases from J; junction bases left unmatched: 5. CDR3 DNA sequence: TGTGCCATCAGTTCGGGACAGCTTTATGGCTACACCTTC. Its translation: CAISSGQLYGYTF.

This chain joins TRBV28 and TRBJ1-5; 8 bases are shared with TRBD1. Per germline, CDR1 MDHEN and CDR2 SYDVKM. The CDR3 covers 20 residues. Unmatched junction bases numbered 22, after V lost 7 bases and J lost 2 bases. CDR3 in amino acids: CASTPVRRQGLPGGNQPQHF. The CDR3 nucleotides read TGTGCCAGCACCCCCGTTCGGAGACAGGGGTTGCCCGGGGGCAATCAGCCCCAGCATTTT.

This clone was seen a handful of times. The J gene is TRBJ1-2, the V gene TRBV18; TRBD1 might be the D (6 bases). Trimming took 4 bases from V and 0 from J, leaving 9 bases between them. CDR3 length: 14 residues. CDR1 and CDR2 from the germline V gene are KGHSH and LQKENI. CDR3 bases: TGTGCCAGCTCACGACAGGAAGCTAACTATGGCTACACCTTC. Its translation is CASSRQEANYGYTF.

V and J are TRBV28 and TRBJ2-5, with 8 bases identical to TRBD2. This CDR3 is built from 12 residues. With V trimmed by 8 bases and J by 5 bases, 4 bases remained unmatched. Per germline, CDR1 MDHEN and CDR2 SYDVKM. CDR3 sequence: CASSGGGETQYF. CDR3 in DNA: TGTGCCAGCTCAGGCGGGGGGGAGACCCAGTACTTC.